Each of the 2 T cell receptor beta chains below was sequenced from the same sample in a study of T-cell memory formation after mild COVID-19. TCRdb reanalysed the 5' RACE reads using MiXCR and keeps one entry per CDR3 protein. The repertoire holds 250,000 to 300,000 distinct CDR3 sequences, with less than 9.5% as singletons. The specimen sequenced was PBMCs or a T cell subset sorted from them (not recorded which). The receptor set was obtained from a man aged 18-30 years who had mild COVID-19 (a few samples of this study predate the infection). Cell type and time point are not known.

This clonotype was seen at least ten times. The CDR3 DNA reads as TGTGCCAGCAGCTCGGGACAGGGGTCCTCCTACGAGCAGTACGTC. This codes for CASSSGQGSSYEQYV. The chain employs TRBV5-5 and TRBJ2-7, with 10 bases lining up with TRBD1. V was clipped by 3 bases and J by 0 bases; unmatched bases: 3. This CDR3 spans 15 amino acids. Germline V CDR1 and CDR2: SGHKS, YYEKEE (reference sequence).

This clonotype has more than one count but fewer than ten. This chain uses TRBV20-1 with TRBJ2-7; perhaps TRBD1 as D (7 bases). V lost 3 bases to trimming and J lost 3 bases, with 15 bases between them. Germline CDR1 and CDR2: DFQATT and SNEGSKA (reference sequence). There are 14 residues in the CDR3. This CDR3 reads CSASMRDRIYEQYV. CDR3 coding DNA: TGCAGTGCTAGCATGCGGGACAGAATCTACGAGCAGTACGTC.